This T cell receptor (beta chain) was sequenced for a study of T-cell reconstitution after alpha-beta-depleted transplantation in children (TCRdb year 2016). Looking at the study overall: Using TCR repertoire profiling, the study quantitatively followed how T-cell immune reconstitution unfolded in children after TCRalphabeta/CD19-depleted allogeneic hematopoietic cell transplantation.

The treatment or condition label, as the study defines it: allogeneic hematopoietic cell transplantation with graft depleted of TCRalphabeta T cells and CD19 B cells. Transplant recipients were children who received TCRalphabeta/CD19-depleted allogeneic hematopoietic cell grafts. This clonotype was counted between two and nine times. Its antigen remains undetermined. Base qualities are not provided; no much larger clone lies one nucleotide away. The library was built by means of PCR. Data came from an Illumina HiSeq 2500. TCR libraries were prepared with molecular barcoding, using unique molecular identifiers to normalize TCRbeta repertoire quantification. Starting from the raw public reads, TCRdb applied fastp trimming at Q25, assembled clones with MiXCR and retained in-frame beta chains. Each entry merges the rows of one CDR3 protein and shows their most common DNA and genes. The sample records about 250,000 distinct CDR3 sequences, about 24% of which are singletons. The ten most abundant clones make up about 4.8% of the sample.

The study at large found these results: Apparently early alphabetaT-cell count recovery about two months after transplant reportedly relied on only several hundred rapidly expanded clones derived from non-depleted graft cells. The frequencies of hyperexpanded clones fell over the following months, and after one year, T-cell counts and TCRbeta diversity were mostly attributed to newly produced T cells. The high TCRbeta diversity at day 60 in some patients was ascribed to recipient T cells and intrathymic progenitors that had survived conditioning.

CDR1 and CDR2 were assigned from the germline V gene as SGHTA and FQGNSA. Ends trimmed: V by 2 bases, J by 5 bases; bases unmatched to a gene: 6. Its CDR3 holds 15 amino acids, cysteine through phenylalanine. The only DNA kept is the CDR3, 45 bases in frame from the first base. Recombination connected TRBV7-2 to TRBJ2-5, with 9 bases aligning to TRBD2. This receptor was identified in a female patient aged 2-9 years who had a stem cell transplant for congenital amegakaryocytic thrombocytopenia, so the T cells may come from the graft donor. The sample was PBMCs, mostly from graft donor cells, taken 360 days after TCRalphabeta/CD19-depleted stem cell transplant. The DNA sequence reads TGTGCCAGCAGCTTACTAGCGGGAAATATGGAGACCCAGTACTTC. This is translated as CASSLLAGNMETQYF.